This entry lists 32 T cell receptor beta chains sequenced from one sample in a study of T cells after yellow fever vaccination (dated by TCRdb to the late 2010s). This specimen's treatment or condition label, interpreted: live attenuated yellow fever vaccine strain. Receptor amplification or capture employed 5' RACE. The reads were generated on an Illumina HiSeq 2500. TCRdb reprocessing: public reads trimmed at Q25 with fastp, clones called with MiXCR, in-frame beta chains kept. All rows with the same CDR3 protein become a single entry with the most common DNA and genes. This sample gives some 600,000 distinct CDR3 sequences in total; approximately 16% of them show up just once. 17% of the sample is in the top ten clones. The sequenced sample was PBMCs, obtained more than 4 days after the first yellow fever vaccination. All receptors come from a man aged 18 to 30 who received the YFV17D yellow fever vaccine.

The chain carries TRBV3-1 and TRBJ2-1; TRBD2 matches 11 bases. V trimming: 6 bases; J trimming: 7 bases; junction bases outside the gene matches: 8. This CDR3 comprises 15 residues. Germline V gene data show CDR1 as LGHDT and CDR2 as YNNKEL (reference sequence). The CDR3 DNA sequence: TGTGCCAGCAGAGGGAGGGCTAGCGGGGGGAATGAGCAGTTCTTC. This encodes CASRGRASGGNEQFF.

The genes are TRBV7-2 and TRBJ1-4; unclear D gene. The V end was cut by 6 bases, the J end by 2 bases, with 10 bases between. Germline V CDR1 and CDR2: SGHTA, FQGNSA. There are 14 residues in the CDR3. The CDR3 DNA reads TGTGCCAGCAGACTTGGAGGCACTAATGAAAAACTGTTTTTT. It codes for CASRLGGTNEKLFF.

The rearrangement links TRBV19 to TRBJ2-3, with unresolved D. This CDR3 comprises 15 residues. Trimming took off 3 bases at V and 2 bases at J, with 12 bases between the two ends. Germline-derived CDR1 and CDR2 are LNHDA and SQIVND (reference sequence). In nucleotides, the CDR3 is TGTGCCAGTAGTATTGGTCCCTTCCCCACAGATACGCAGTATTTT. It specifies CASSIGPFPTDTQYF.

J is TRBJ2-2 and V is TRBV7-2; D perhaps matches TRBD2 (5 bases). The CDR3 has 16 residues. The germline V and J ends were trimmed by 1 base and 7 bases, with 16 bases remaining between them. Germline V gives CDR1 SGHTA, CDR2 FQGNSA. The CDR3 nucleotides read TGTGCCAGCAGCTTAGTTCTGGGAGAAAGGATCGGGGAGCTGTTTTTT. Protein product: CASSLVLGERIGELFF.

The rearrangement uses TRBV12-3 or TRBV12-4 and TRBJ1-6; a weak D match, TRBD1 (6 bases). The CDR3 sequence is 14 residues long. Trimming took 6 bases from V and 13 from J, leaving 19 bases between them. In DNA, the CDR3 is TGTGCCAGCAGCACCGGACAGCTGGGTCGGCCCCTCCACTTT. This gives the protein CASSTGQLGRPLHF.

This clonotype was detected only once. This chain uses TRBV18 with TRBJ1-4; D is undetermined. The germline gives CDR1 KGHSH, CDR2 LQKENI. This CDR3 region has 15 residues. Trimming left V 0 bases short and J 7 bases short, with 12 bases between. The CDR3 here is CASSPPGYGSEKLFF. In DNA, the CDR3 is TGTGCCAGCTCACCACCGGGGTATGGAAGTGAAAAACTGTTTTTT.

The sample holds a few counts of this clonotype. This chain links TRBV7-9 with TRBJ2-5; TRBD1 matches at 9 bases. From germline, CDR1 is SEHNR and CDR2 FQNEAQ (reference sequence). The CDR3 length is 14 residues. The V gene end was trimmed by 6 bases and the J gene end by 5 bases; junction bases not matched to a gene: 7. CDR3 in amino acids: CASRGTGIRETQYF. The CDR3 DNA reads as TGTGCCAGCAGGGGGACAGGGATCAGGGAGACCCAGTACTTC.

This chain links TRBV7-2 with TRBJ2-7; unclear D gene. V lost 3 bases to trimming and J lost 0 bases, with 12 bases between them. The CDR3 covers 15 residues. CDR1 is SGHTA and CDR2 is FQGNSA in the germline V gene. The CDR3 nucleotides are TGTGCCAGCAGCTTTTCCCCAGCAAGCTCCTACGAGCAGTACTTC. Its translation is CASSFSPASSYEQYF.

This clonotype has at least ten counts. A junction boundary mismatches the germline segment, possibly from a read error. V usage is TRBV6-5 and J usage is TRBJ1-5, with 8 nucleotides matching TRBD1. Germline-derived CDR1 and CDR2 are MNHEY and SVGAGI. The CDR3 extends over 15 amino acids. In DNA, the CDR3 is TGTGCCAGCGGTTATCCTTCAGGGGGCGATCAGCCCCAGCATTTT. Its translation is CASGYPSGGDQPQHF.

Comment on this clonotype: It may be a read error: a sequence one base away is much more abundant. The chain couples TRBV5-1 to TRBJ2-2; TRBD1 aligns across 9 bases. The CDR3 consists of 15 residues. The germline V gene has CDR1 SGHRS and CDR2 YFSETQ. CDR3 sequence reads: CDSSLQGANTGELFF. Written as DNA, the CDR3 is TGCGACAGCAGCCTACAGGGGGCCAACACCGGGGAGCTGTTTTTT.

This clonotype has more than one count but fewer than ten. The gene calls are TRBV3-1 and TRBJ2-5; 7 bases are a match to TRBD1. Germline V gene sequence: CDR1 LGHDT, CDR2 YNNKEL (reference sequence). This CDR3 is built from 15 residues. Germline trimming cut 4 bases from V and 5 bases from J; bases unmatched to any gene: 10. The CDR3 sequence: CASSPPPTGSETQYF. CDR3 DNA sequence: TGTGCCAGCAGCCCTCCCCCGACAGGGTCTGAGACCCAGTACTTC.

The V gene is TRBV6-1, the J gene TRBJ2-7, with TRBD1 identical over 9 bases. V lost 6 bases to trimming and J lost 6 bases; unmatched junction nucleotides: 9. The CDR3 covers 14 residues. Germline CDR1 MNHNS, CDR2 SASEGT. The CDR3 sequence: CASRRTGAIFEQYV. CDR3 sequence (DNA): TGTGCCAGCAGAAGGACAGGGGCGATTTTCGAGCAGTACGTC.

This clonotype was picked up a small number of times. The chain has TRBV6-4 and TRBJ2-1, with D perhaps TRBD1 or TRBD2 (5 bases each). CDR1 is MRHNA and CDR2 is SNTAGT in the germline V gene. The ends were cut back, 5 bases at V and 7 bases at J, with 18 bases in the middle. The CDR3 is made up of 15 amino acids. CDR3 loop: CASSPTWGPANEQFF. The DNA of the CDR3 is TGTGCCAGCAGTCCGACCTGGGGACCGGCGAATGAGCAGTTCTTC.

The CDR3 here is CASSEIGGPYEQYV. As DNA, the CDR3 is TGTGCCAGCAGTGAAATCGGCGGACCCTACGAGCAGTACGTC. The chain employs TRBV6-1 and TRBJ2-7; no reliable D call. The CDR3 contains 14 residues. Germline V CDR1 and CDR2: MNHNS, SASEGT. V was trimmed by 2 bases and J by 2 bases, leaving 10 bases between them.

The CDR3 DNA reads as TGTGCCAGCAGTTACCCGGCGGGGGCAGGCTTTAAAGAGACCCAGTACTTC. Translation: CASSYPAGAGFKETQYF. This chain links TRBV6-2 or TRBV6-3 with TRBJ2-5, with TRBD2 as a possible D gene (7 bases). Germline V CDR1 and CDR2: MNHEY, SVGEGT. The CDR3 contains 17 residues. Trimming pared 2 bases from V and 3 bases from J, leaving 19 bases between.

This clonotype was counted a few times. The chain carries TRBV7-2 and TRBJ2-3, with 9 bases aligning to TRBD2. The CDR3 consists of 16 residues. J gave up 4 bases and V 3 bases, and 8 bases lay outside the gene matches. Germline CDR1 and CDR2: SGHTA and FQGNSA. CDR3 protein: CASSLGGSGGPDTQYF. CDR3 sequence (DNA): TGTGCCAGCAGCTTGGGGGGTAGCGGGGGCCCAGATACGCAGTATTTT.

This chain links TRBV10-3 with TRBJ2-7, with 10 nucleotides matching TRBD2. The germline gives CDR1 ENHRY, CDR2 SYGVKD. The CDR3 is made up of 15 amino acids. V lost 3 bases and J lost 2; bases outside the gene matches: 4. The CDR3: CAISETSGAAYEQYF. CDR3 in DNA: TGTGCCATCAGTGAAACTAGCGGGGCAGCCTACGAGCAGTACTTC.

The table lists this clonotype with a few counts. The J gene is TRBJ1-6, the V gene TRBV6-1; 9 positions agree with TRBD1. The germline V gene has CDR1 MNHNS and CDR2 SASEGT. This CDR3 has 15 amino acids. The junction had 1 base not matched to a gene; V was cut back by 0 bases and J by 7 bases. CDR3 nucleotide sequence: TGTGCCAGCAGTGAAGCGGGGACAGGGAATTCACCCCTCCACTTT. Translation gives CASSEAGTGNSPLHF.

The sample holds many counts of this clonotype. The chain combines TRBV5-5 with TRBJ2-1; no reliable D call. The V end was cut by 2 bases, the J end by 3 bases, with 9 bases between. CDR3 length: 14 residues. From germline, CDR1 is SGHKS and CDR2 YYEKEE (reference sequence). The chain's CDR3 is CASSLVGDYNEQFF. In nucleotides, the CDR3 is TGTGCCAGCAGCTTAGTAGGAGACTACAATGAGCAGTTCTTC.

This clonotype was counted at least ten times. This chain links TRBV7-9 with TRBJ1-5, with a possible D match to TRBD1 (5 bases). The length of the CDR3 is 15 residues. Germline lookup yields CDR1 SEHNR and CDR2 FQNEAQ (reference sequence). The V and J ends lost 4 bases and 8 bases respectively, with 18 bases between them. The CDR3 nucleotides read TGTGCCAGCAGCTCGGGCACCCTGGGACTGAAGCCCCAGCATTTT. Amino acids: CASSSGTLGLKPQHF.

V usage is TRBV4-2 and J usage is TRBJ1-2, with unresolved D. The length of the CDR3 is 13 residues. CDR1 and CDR2 from the germline V gene are LGHNA and YNFKEQ. Trimming shortened V by 4 bases and J by 9 bases, and 15 bases separated the two germline ends. The CDR3 nucleotides read TGTGCCAGCAGCCCTGGGGATTCGCGGAGCTACACCTTC. Protein: CASSPGDSRSYTF.

This clonotype turned up a few times. This chain joins TRBV3-1 and TRBJ1-1; the match to TRBD1 covers 7 bases. V dropped 11 bases and J dropped 5; count of bases not matched to a gene: 5. The CDR3 consists of 11 residues. The germline V gene has CDR1 LGHDT and CDR2 YNNKEL (reference sequence). The CDR3 loop reads CASAGGTEAFF. The CDR3 bases are TGTGCCTCAGCAGGGGGGACTGAAGCTTTCTTT.

The J gene is TRBJ2-7, the V gene TRBV7-3; 7 bases are a match to TRBD1. Looked up from germline, CDR1 is SGHTA and CDR2 is FQGTGA. J was trimmed by 0 bases and V by 5 bases; bases with no gene match: 13. The CDR3 contains 17 residues. The CDR3 bases are TGTGCCAGCAGCCCGACCCTAACAGGGGCTAGCTCCTACGAGCAGTACTTC. Translation: CASSPTLTGASSYEQYF.

This clonotype was counted between two and nine times. The chain links TRBV29-1 to TRBJ2-3; D ambiguous. Deletions cut 0 bases from V and 6 bases from J, with 13 bases between. Germline values: CDR1 SQVTM, CDR2 ANQGSEA. The CDR3 totals 14 residues. The CDR3 region is CSVEDPRSWDTQYF. The DNA of the CDR3 is TGCAGCGTTGAAGATCCCCGCAGTTGGGATACGCAGTATTTT.

The rearrangement uses TRBV6-5 and TRBJ1-2; D is unresolved. The CDR3 runs 15 residues. The V gene's germline CDR1 is MNHEY and CDR2 SVGAGI. The germline V and J ends were trimmed by 0 bases and 8 bases, with 16 bases remaining between them. CDR3 amino acids: CASSYSKLRGKGYTF. CDR3 in DNA: TGTGCCAGCAGTTACTCGAAGTTGCGGGGTAAAGGCTACACCTTC.

The table lists this clonotype with a few counts. The chain recombines TRBV27 with TRBJ2-1; 9 bases are a match to TRBD2. Germline CDR1 is MNHEY and CDR2 is SMNVEV (reference sequence). V gave up 4 bases and J gave up 11 bases; unmatched junction bases: 15. This CDR3 region has 16 residues. This CDR3 is CASSSPPTSGLAKQFF. The CDR3 DNA follows: TGTGCCAGCAGTTCCCCCCCGACTAGCGGCCTCGCGAAGCAGTTCTTC.

The chain has TRBV2 and TRBJ1-4; no clear D. This CDR3 has 11 amino acids. With 5 bases removed from V and 6 bases from J, the gap between germline ends came to 4 bases. Germline assignment: CDR1 SNHLY and CDR2 FYNNEI. The CDR3 reads CASSPHEKLFF. The CDR3 region has the DNA TGTGCCAGCAGTCCTCATGAAAAACTGTTTTTT. Variable domain in full (rest from reference TRBV2 and TRBJ1-4): EPEVTQTPSHQVTQMGQEVILRCVPISNHLYFYWYRQILGQKVEFLVSFYNNEISEKSEIFDDQFSVERPDGSNFTLKIRSTKLEDSAMYFCASSPHEKLFFGSGTQLSVL.

The chain employs TRBV20-1 and TRBJ2-3; perhaps TRBD2 as D (5 bases). This CDR3 contains 16 residues. Trimming pared 0 bases from V and 1 base from J, leaving 14 bases between. The germline gives CDR1 DFQATT, CDR2 SNEGSKA (reference sequence). CDR3 sequence: CSARDARRMGTDTQYF. CDR3 in DNA: TGCAGTGCTAGAGATGCCAGGAGGATGGGCACAGATACGCAGTATTTT.

The chain uses TRBV6-2 or TRBV6-3 and TRBJ1-1, with 8 nucleotides matching TRBD1. The CDR3 spans 16 residues. From germline, CDR1 is MNHEY and CDR2 SVGEGT. The trim removed 10 bases at V and 3 bases at J, leaving 16 bases unmatched. CDR3 coding DNA: TGTGCCACCAGGAACAGGGGGGCCGACTCATACACTGAAGCTTTCTTT. It specifies CATRNRGADSYTEAFF.

The chain combines TRBV5-1 with TRBJ1-1; D gene ambiguous. The CDR3 has 15 amino acids. The V gene lost 0 bases and the J gene lost 1 base, with 10 bases spanning the gap. Germline V gene lookup returns CDR1 SGHRS and CDR2 YFSETQ. The CDR3 DNA reads as TGCGCCAGCAGCTTGGCAATGCTATCGAACACTGAAGCTTTCTTT. Amino acid sequence: CASSLAMLSNTEAFF.

Concerning this clonotype: The conserved closing phenylalanine or tryptophan is absent in this CDR3, likely reflecting a read error. V and J are TRBV2 and TRBJ2-6; TRBD1 is a possible D gene (5 bases). V lost 6 bases, J lost 0 bases, and 12 bases lay in between. This CDR3 contains 16 residues. Per germline, CDR1 SNHLY and CDR2 FYNNEI. In DNA, the CDR3 is TGTGCCAGCAGCGCCCTAGGGGACTCTGGGGCCAACGTCCTGACTTTA. Translated, it gives CASSALGDSGANVLTL.

The rearrangement uses TRBV6-1 and TRBJ2-1; tentatively, D is TRBD1 (5 bases). Between the trimmed V and J ends, which lost 5 bases and 2 bases, there was a span of 13 bases. CDR3 length: 15 amino acids. CDR1 and CDR2 from the germline V gene are MNHNS and SASEGT. The CDR3 DNA reads TGTGCCAGCAGTCTTGAGACAGCCCCCTACAATGAGCAGTTCTTC. Protein: CASSLETAPYNEQFF.